Below are 4 T cell receptor beta chains sequenced from a single sample in a study of control samples from healthy donors and cancer patients. This table comes from immunoSEQ multiplex PCR, and its TCRdb copy is limited to in-frame clones, with some not included. Here the sample spans 65,000 to 95,000 clones, around 87% being singletons. The sample was blood. These receptor sequences come from a man aged 50 or older in good health.

The rearrangement joins TRBV11-2 to TRBJ1-2, with 7 positions matching TRBD1. Germline V gene data show CDR1 as SGHAT and CDR2 as FQNNGV. The length of the CDR3 is 14 residues. V lost 5 bases to trimming and J lost 3 bases; unmatched junction nucleotides: 6. DNA of the CDR3: TGTGCCAGCAGCAGCTTTACAGGGGACTATGGCTACACCTTC. This gives the protein CASSSFTGDYGYTF.

The rearrangement links TRBV7-2 to TRBJ1-6; 9 nucleotides line up with TRBD1. V was clipped by 5 bases and J by 11 bases; unmatched bases: 10. There are 15 residues in the CDR3. Per germline, CDR1 SGHTA and CDR2 FQGNSA. The CDR3 region is CASSPTGGALTPLHF. As DNA, the CDR3 is TGTGCCAGCAGCCCCACAGGGGGCGCACTGACACCCCTCCACTTT.

A note on this clone: At the DNA level, this CDR3 is encoded by other sequences in the same sample as well. CDR3 residues: CASSLTSGSYEQYF. The CDR3 DNA follows: TGCGCCAGCAGCTTGACTAGCGGTAGCTACGAGCAGTACTTC. The V call is TRBV5-1, the J call TRBJ2-7; 8 nucleotides align to TRBD2. Losses at the gene ends were 1 base for V and 3 bases for J; bases not matched to a gene: 3. The CDR3 has 14 amino acids. Germline CDR1 reads SGHRS; CDR2 reads YFSETQ.

The chain uses TRBV7-7 and TRBJ2-1; tentatively, D is TRBD1 (5 bases). CDR3 length: 13 residues. V was clipped by 4 bases and J by 6 bases, with 10 bases between them. CDR1 is SSHAT, CDR2 FNYEAQ, per germline (reference sequence). CDR3 DNA sequence: TGTGCCAGCAGCTCCGACAGCTTCAATGAGCAGTTCTTC. This translates into CASSSDSFNEQFF. The full variable domain, with the rest looked up from reference TRBV7-7 and TRBJ2-1, is GAGVSQSPRYKVTKRGQDVTLRCDPISSHATLYWYQQALGQGPEFLTYFNYEAQPDKSGLPSDRFSAERPEGSISTLTIQRTEQRDSAMYRCASSSDSFNEQFFGPGTRLTVL.